The 17 T cell receptor beta chains in this list originate from one sample, sequenced in a study of cytomegalovirus exposure and HLA in healthy donors (TCRdb year 2017). Library creation used the immunoSEQ multiplex PCR assay. For the multiplex PCR, a mixture combining 60 forward primers for TCR Vbeta segments and 13 reverse primers for TCR Jbeta segments was used. In TCRdb, the immuneACCESS table is reduced to in-frame sequences with V and J assigned. These tables do not hold every clone; where another copy was compared, an unresolved V gene accounts for under half, and the others remain unexplained. For this sample there are nearly 95,000 clones; under 9% appear just once. The top ten constitute under 3% of the sample. The specimen was PBMCs. Receptors originate from a man aged 45 to 65 in good health and CMV-seronegative.

This clone was picked up a small number of times. The chain recombines TRBV9 with TRBJ2-7, with a possible D match to TRBD1 (8 bases). With 2 bases removed from V and 3 bases from J, the gap between germline ends came to 18 bases. Germline CDR1 and CDR2: SGDLS and YYNGEE. CDR3 length: 16 residues. The CDR3 loop reads CASSVAPQGGNYEQYF. Written as DNA, the CDR3 is TGTGCCAGCAGCGTCGCCCCACAGGGGGGGAACTACGAGCAGTACTTC.

This clone was seen a few times. V is TRBV18 and J is TRBJ2-4, with 9 bases lining up with TRBD1. The CDR3 sequence is 14 residues long. Germline lookup yields CDR1 KGHSH and CDR2 LQKENI. Losses at the gene ends were 1 base for V and 7 bases for J; bases not matched to a gene: 2. The CDR3 here is CASSPRTGGNIQYF. The CDR3 DNA is TGTGCCAGCTCACCACGCACAGGGGGCAACATTCAGTACTTC.

The chain recombines TRBV29-1 with TRBJ2-3; TRBD2 matches 15 bases. Trimming removed 5 bases from V and 6 bases from J; junction bases left unmatched: 6. The CDR3 sequence is 15 residues long. CDR1 and CDR2 (germline): SQVTM, ANQGSEA. CDR3 loop: CSVKGLAGGGDTQYF. CDR3 in DNA: TGCAGCGTTAAGGGACTAGCGGGAGGCGGGGATACGCAGTATTTT.

The V gene is TRBV6-5, the J gene TRBJ1-2; D remains ambiguous. Germline V CDR1 and CDR2: MNHEY, SVGAGI. The ends were cut back, 5 bases at V and 3 bases at J, with 7 bases in the middle. The CDR3 runs to 12 residues. CDR3 in amino acids: CASSEQDYGYTF. DNA of the CDR3: TGTGCCAGCAGTGAGCAAGACTATGGCTACACCTTC.

This clone was found a few times. The gene calls are TRBV7-9 and TRBJ2-5; D is perhaps TRBD2 (6 bases). Germline V gives CDR1 SEHNR, CDR2 FQNEAQ (reference sequence). The CDR3 length is 14 residues. V shed 5 bases and J shed 5 bases, with 15 bases lying between them. The CDR3 reads CASSTPGLTETQYF. The CDR3 nucleotides are TGTGCCAGCAGCACCCCGGGACTGACGGAGACCCAGTACTTC.

This clone was seen a handful of times. This sequence joins TRBV30 and TRBJ2-7; D ambiguous. The ends were cut back, 3 bases at V and 0 bases at J, with 9 bases in the middle. Germline V lookup: CDR1 GTSNPN, CDR2 SVGIG (reference sequence). CDR3 length equals 13 residues. CDR3 DNA: TGTGCCTGGAGGGGCCGGTTCTCCTACGAGCAGTACTTC. Translation gives CAWRGRFSYEQYF. Together with reference TRBV30 and TRBJ2-7, the CDR3 gives the full variable domain: SQTIHQWPATLVQPVGSPLSLECTVEGTSNPNLYWYRQAAGRGLQLLFYSVGIGQISSEVPQNLSASRPQDRQFILSSKKLLLSDSGFYLCAWRGRFSYEQYFGPGTRLTVT.

This clone was observed a handful of times. The genes are TRBV9 and TRBJ2-3; maybe TRBD2 (6 bases). The CDR3 has 15 residues. The germline V and J ends were trimmed by 2 bases and 0 bases, with 10 bases remaining between them. Per germline, CDR1 SGDLS and CDR2 YYNGEE. The CDR3 sequence is CASSVEGTSTDTQYF. The CDR3 DNA reads TGTGCCAGCAGCGTGGAGGGGACTAGCACAGATACGCAGTATTTT.

This clone came up a few times. The chain recombines TRBV28 with TRBJ2-7; 15 bases are shared with TRBD2. This CDR3 comprises 16 residues. Germline-derived CDR1 and CDR2 are MDHEN and SYDVKM. V shed 5 bases and J 5 bases; nucleotides not matched to a gene: 7. CDR3 protein: CASSRTGTSGRHEQYF. The CDR3 bases are TGTGCCAGCAGTAGGACCGGGACTAGCGGGAGGCACGAGCAGTACTTC.

The sample holds a few counts of this clone. This CDR3 is CASSPLIVAWSYEQYF. The DNA of the CDR3 is TGTGCCAGCAGCCCATTGATCGTAGCGTGGTCCTACGAGCAGTACTTC. This chain joins TRBV5-5 and TRBJ2-7; the D gene is possibly TRBD2 (5 bases). The CDR3 length is 16 residues. Trimming left V 4 bases short and J 1 base short, with 18 bases between. The germline V gene has CDR1 SGHKS and CDR2 YYEKEE (reference sequence).

This clone was found a few times. The chain recombines TRBV29-1 with TRBJ2-1; 9 bases line up with TRBD2. There are 14 residues in the CDR3. Germline assignment: CDR1 SQVTM and CDR2 ANQGSEA. Trimming cost V 4 bases and J 9 bases; bases outside gene matches: 10. The CDR3 loop reads CSVGEAGGPGEQFF. The CDR3 DNA follows: TGCAGCGTTGGAGAGGCGGGAGGGCCGGGTGAGCAGTTCTTC.

The genes are TRBV7-2 and TRBJ2-7, with 12 bases that match TRBD1. The V segment lost 6 bases and the J segment 4 bases; nucleotides outside the gene matches: 7. Germline V lookup: CDR1 SGHTA, CDR2 FQGNSA. The CDR3 is made up of 15 amino acids. The CDR3 DNA follows: TGTGCCAGCAGTTGGGCGGGACAGGGGGCTTACGAGCAGTACTTC. Amino acid sequence: CASSWAGQGAYEQYF.

The V and J genes are TRBV28 and TRBJ2-1; 13 bases fit TRBD2. J was trimmed by 4 bases and V by 5 bases; bases with no gene match: 2. Germline assignment: CDR1 MDHEN and CDR2 SYDVKM. This CDR3 is built from 15 residues. CDR3 sequence (DNA): TGTGCCAGCAGTAGGACTAGCGGGGGATACAATGAGCAGTTCTTC. Amino acid sequence: CASSRTSGGYNEQFF.

This clone was found once. Other nucleotide sequences from this sample produce the same CDR3. The chain combines TRBV5-1 with TRBJ2-5; D not resolved. The J call is uncertain, as TRBJ2-7 better fits the DNA end. Germline V lookup: CDR1 SGHRS, CDR2 YFSETQ. The CDR3 runs 12 residues. For the CDR3, the DNA is TGCGCCAGCAGCCGCGACTCCTACGAGCAGTACTTC. It is translated as CASSRDSYEQYF.

The chain carries TRBV5-6 and TRBJ1-1, with D maybe TRBD1 (6 bases). Trimming left V 4 bases short and J 6 bases short, with 16 bases between. The length of the CDR3 is 14 residues. The germline V gene has CDR1 SGHDT and CDR2 YYEEEE. Written as DNA, the CDR3 is TGTGCCAGCAGCCGGCCAGTAGGGGGGGCTGAAGCTTTCTTT. This gives the protein CASSRPVGGAEAFF. The variable domain in full, with the rest retrieved from reference TRBV5-6 and TRBJ1-1, is DAGVTQSPTHLIKTRGQQVTLRCSPKSGHDTVSWYQQALGQGPQFIFQYYEEEERQRGNFPDRFSGHQFPNYSSELNVNALLLGDSALYLCASSRPVGGAEAFFGQGTRLTVV.

This chain uses TRBV4-2 with TRBJ2-3; TRBD2 aligns across 13 bases. Trimming took 4 bases from V and 2 from J; bases not matched to a gene: 9. Germline assignment: CDR1 LGHNA and CDR2 YNFKEQ. The CDR3 runs 18 residues. CDR3 sequence reads: CASSPRTSGGVHTDTQYF. CDR3 DNA sequence: TGTGCCAGCAGCCCACGGACTAGCGGGGGTGTTCACACAGATACGCAGTATTTT.

This sequence joins TRBV7-6 and TRBJ2-1, with 10 nucleotides matching TRBD2. The CDR3 contains 19 residues. The germline gives CDR1 SGHVS, CDR2 FNYEAQ. After removal of 1 base from V and 0 bases from J, the junction contained 9 bases not matched to a gene. The CDR3 loop reads CASSLVASGGPSSYNEQFF. The CDR3 DNA follows: TGTGCCAGCAGCTTAGTGGCTAGCGGGGGCCCTAGCTCCTACAATGAGCAGTTCTTC. The full variable domain, in which reference TRBV7-6 and TRBJ2-1 provide the parts outside the CDR3, is GAGVSQSPRYKVTKRGQDVALRCDPISGHVSLYWYRQALGQGPEFLTYFNYEAQQDKSGLPNDRFSAERPEGSISTLTIQRTEQRDSAMYRCASSLVASGGPSSYNEQFFGPGTRLTVL.

This clone was observed a handful of times. The chain has TRBV6-4 and TRBJ2-1; D is perhaps TRBD1 (6 bases). The CDR3 length is 16 residues. The germline V and J ends were trimmed by 3 bases and 0 bases, with 12 bases remaining between them. Per germline, CDR1 MRHNA and CDR2 SNTAGT. CDR3 sequence (DNA): TGTGCCAGCAGTGATGGACAGAAGAGCTCCTACAATGAGCAGTTCTTC. Translation: CASSDGQKSSYNEQFF.